Reported below is one T cell receptor beta chain. The antigen is unknown. Per the germline V gene, CDR1 is WSHSY and CDR2 is SAAADI. The V gene lost 5 bases and the J gene lost 0 bases, with 7 bases spanning the gap. This CDR3 has 13 amino acids. This record comes from a study of shared clonotypes between healthy human individuals. About the study: For every donor, three CD4 naive, three CD4 memory, two CD8 naive and one CD8 memory plates were used.

The protocol was immunoSEQ multiplex PCR, while the TCRdb copy is restricted to in-frame clones and leaves out a portion. Altogether 2 million to 2.5 million clones are present, approximately 96% being singletons, with the ten largest covering roughly 0.13%. Negatively enriched CD4+ T cells were divided by CD45RA into naive and memory. Study observations and caveats: Shared clonotypes: 4.5% to 6.5% naive CD4, around 4% naive CD8, under 2.5% memory CD4, 0.4% to 0.45% memory CD8.

Sequenced: naive CD4+ T cells sorted from blood. Described subset: CD45RA+ positively selected. The V and J genes are TRBV10-2 and TRBJ1-2; weak D call: TRBD1 (5 bases). This receptor was obtained from a man aged 18 to 30 in good health. The CDR3 protein is CASSQGANYGYTF. CDR3 sequence (DNA): TGCGCCAGCAGTCAGGGAGCTAACTATGGCTACACCTTC.